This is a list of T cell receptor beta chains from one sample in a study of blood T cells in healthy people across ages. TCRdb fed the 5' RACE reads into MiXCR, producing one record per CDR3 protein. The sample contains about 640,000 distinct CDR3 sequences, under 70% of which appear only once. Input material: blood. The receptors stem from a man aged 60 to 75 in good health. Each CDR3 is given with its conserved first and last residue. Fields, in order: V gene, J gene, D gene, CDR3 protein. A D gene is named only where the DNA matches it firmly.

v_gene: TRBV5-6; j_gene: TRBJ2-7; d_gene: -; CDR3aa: CASTQLGHGYEQYF
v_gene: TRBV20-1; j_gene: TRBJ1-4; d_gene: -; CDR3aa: CSAPPGTDNEKLFF
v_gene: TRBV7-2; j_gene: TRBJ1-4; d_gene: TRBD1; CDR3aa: CASSPRQGTNEKLFF
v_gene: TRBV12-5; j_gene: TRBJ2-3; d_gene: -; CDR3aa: CASGLDPGQPDTQYF
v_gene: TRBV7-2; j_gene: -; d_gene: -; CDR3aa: CASSPTGGGEQYF
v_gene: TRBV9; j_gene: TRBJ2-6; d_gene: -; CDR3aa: CASSVASANVLTF
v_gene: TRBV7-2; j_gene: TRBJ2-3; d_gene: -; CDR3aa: CASSTRQPADTQYF
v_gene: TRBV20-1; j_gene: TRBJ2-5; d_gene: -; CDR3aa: CSAPLAEETQYF
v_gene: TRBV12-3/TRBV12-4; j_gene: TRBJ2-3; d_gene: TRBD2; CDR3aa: CASSLGGSGVTDTQYF
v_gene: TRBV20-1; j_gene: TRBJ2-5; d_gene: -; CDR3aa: CSARRRLKETQYF
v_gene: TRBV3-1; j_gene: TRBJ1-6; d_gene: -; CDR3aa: CASSQERGIAYNSPLHF
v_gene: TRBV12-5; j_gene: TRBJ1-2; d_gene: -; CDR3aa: CASGPFGLRGYTF
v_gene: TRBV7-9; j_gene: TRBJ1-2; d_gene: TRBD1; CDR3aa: CASSFQGQGNGYTF
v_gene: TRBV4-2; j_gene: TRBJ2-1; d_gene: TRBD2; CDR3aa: CASSQETSGAPSEQFF
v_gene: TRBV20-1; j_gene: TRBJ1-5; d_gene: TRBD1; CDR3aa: CSARGSDRGGNQPQHF
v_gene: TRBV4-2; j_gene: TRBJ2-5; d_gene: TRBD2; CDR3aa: CASSQPSGGTHNERYF
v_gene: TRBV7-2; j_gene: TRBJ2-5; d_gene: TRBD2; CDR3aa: CASSSSSGVIQETQYF
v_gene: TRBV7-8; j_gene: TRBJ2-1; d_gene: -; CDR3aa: CASMKLAGSYNEQFF
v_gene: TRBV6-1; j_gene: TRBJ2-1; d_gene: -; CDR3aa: CASSGRATEGRSYNEQFF
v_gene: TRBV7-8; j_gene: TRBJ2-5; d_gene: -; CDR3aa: CASSLVRQGKETQYF
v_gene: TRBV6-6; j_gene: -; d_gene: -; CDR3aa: CASSYSWETQYF
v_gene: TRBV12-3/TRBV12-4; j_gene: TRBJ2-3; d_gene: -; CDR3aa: CASSRVGEADTQYF
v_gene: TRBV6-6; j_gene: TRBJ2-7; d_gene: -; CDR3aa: CASSYRGDEQYF
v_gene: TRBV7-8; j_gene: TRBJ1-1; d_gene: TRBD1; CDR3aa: CASSSTGGGTEAFF
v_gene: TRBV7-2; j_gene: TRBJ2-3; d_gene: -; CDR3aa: CASSLGDHTDTQYF
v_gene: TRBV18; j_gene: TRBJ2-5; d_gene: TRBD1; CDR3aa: CASSAGTEYQETQYF
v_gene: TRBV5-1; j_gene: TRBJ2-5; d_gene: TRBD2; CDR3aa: CASSLRTSGGLIVETQYF
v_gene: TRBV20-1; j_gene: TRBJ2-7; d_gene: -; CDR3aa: CSASRDPELEQYF
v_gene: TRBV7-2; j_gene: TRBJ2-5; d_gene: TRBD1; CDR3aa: CASSLNGQGAWETQYF
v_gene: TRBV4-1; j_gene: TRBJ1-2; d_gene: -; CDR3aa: CASGDIPNYGYTF
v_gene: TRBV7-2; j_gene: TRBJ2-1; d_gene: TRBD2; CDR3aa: CASTTRTSGMNEQFF
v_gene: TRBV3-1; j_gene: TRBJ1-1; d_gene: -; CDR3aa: CASSQDQGLPWTEAFF
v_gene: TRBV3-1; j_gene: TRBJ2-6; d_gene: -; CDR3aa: CASSQPVRISGANVLTF
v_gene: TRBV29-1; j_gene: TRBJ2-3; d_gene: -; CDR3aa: CSVGPTGGGTDTQYF
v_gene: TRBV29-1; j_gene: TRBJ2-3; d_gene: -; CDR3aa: CSVDREPGAQYF
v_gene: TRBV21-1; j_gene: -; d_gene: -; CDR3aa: CASSKGTSFINYEQYF
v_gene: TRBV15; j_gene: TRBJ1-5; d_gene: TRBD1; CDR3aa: CATSRGPGTGDQPQHF
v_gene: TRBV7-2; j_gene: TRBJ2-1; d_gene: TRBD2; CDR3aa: CASSRSGGLYNEQFF
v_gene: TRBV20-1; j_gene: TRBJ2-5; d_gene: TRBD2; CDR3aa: CSAGPAGTPKGTQYF
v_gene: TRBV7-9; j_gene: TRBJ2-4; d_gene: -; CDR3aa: CASSPGLGRAKNIQYF
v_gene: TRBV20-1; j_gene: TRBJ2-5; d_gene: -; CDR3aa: CSANPRVQETQYF
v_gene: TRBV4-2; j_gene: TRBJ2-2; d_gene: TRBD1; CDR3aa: CASSLRQGGTGELFF
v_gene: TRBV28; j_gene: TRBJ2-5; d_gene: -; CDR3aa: CASRTDPETQYF
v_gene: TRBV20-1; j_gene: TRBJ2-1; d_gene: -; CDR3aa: CSARGGRGDNEQFF
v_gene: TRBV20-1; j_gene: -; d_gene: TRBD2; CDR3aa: CSVPGLAAYEQYF
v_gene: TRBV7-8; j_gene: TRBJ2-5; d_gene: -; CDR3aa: CASSLVSGAWQETQYF